These 12 T cell receptor beta chains came from one sample sequenced in a study of regulatory T cells in long-lasting Graves disease. Sequencing libraries for TCR beta were prepared with iRepertoire HTBI primers and Arm-PCR of CDR3 regions. One entry per CDR3 protein, called by TCRdb with MiXCR from the multiplex PCR reads. The data show 350,000 to 500,000 distinct CDR3 sequences, roughly a fifth seen once. Regarding time point: persistent/refractory GD, antithyroid drugs over 5 years with positive TRAb. PBMC-derived RNA was used for the TCR library. Material: peripheral blood mononuclear cells (PBMCs), obtained when the disease was refractory, from a patient treated with antithyroid drugs. The receptors originated from a female donor with Graves disease.

This clonotype was seen repeatedly, ten times or more. The V and J genes are TRBV6-1 and TRBJ1-2; D remains unclear. CDR3 length: 14 amino acids. CDR1 and CDR2 (germline): MNHNS, SASEGT. V was trimmed by 3 bases and J by 9 bases, leaving 17 bases between them. CDR3 DNA sequence: TGTGCCAGCAGTGAGAGAGAGGGTATCTTTCGCTACACCTTC. Translation gives CASSEREGIFRYTF.

This clonotype was seen at least ten times. The V call is TRBV6-1, the J call TRBJ2-2; 7 bases fit TRBD2. This CDR3 has 16 amino acids. The V segment lost 10 bases and the J segment 0 bases; nucleotides outside the gene matches: 11. The germline V gene has CDR1 MNHNS and CDR2 SASEGT. The CDR3 sequence is CAIRRGNPSNTGELFF. The CDR3 DNA reads TGTGCCATCCGGCGGGGGAACCCTTCGAACACCGGGGAGCTGTTTTTT.

This clonotype has only a few counts. The chain recombines TRBV15 with TRBJ2-7, with a weak D call TRBD2 (6 bases). Germline V gene data show CDR1 as LNHNV and CDR2 as YYDKDF (reference sequence). This CDR3 is built from 13 residues. V dropped 5 bases and J dropped 2 bases, with 10 bases sitting between them. This chain's CDR3 is CATSFPGAYEQYF. CDR3 coding DNA: TGTGCCACCAGCTTCCCGGGGGCCTACGAGCAGTACTTC.

This clonotype was detected ten times or more. V usage is TRBV2 and J usage is TRBJ2-3, with 12 bases identical to TRBD2. Per the germline V gene, CDR1 is SNHLY and CDR2 is FYNNEI. J lost 6 bases, V lost 9 bases, and 7 bases had no gene match. This CDR3 comprises 14 residues. The CDR3 is CASMTSGSLDTQYF. The CDR3 DNA is TGTGCCAGTATGACTAGCGGGAGTTTGGATACGCAGTATTTT.

The chain couples TRBV5-1 to TRBJ2-3; 9 bases map to TRBD1. CDR1 SGHRS and CDR2 YFSETQ come from the germline V gene. V dropped 5 bases and J dropped 0; count of bases not matched to a gene: 7. The CDR3 covers 16 residues. The CDR3 DNA follows: TGCGCCAGCAGTTTGAACAGGGGGCAGAGCACAGATACGCAGTATTTT. Translated: CASSLNRGQSTDTQYF.

There are many counts of this clonotype. V is TRBV20-1 and J is TRBJ1-5; perhaps TRBD1 as D (5 bases). The germline CDR1 and CDR2 sequences are DFQATT and SNEGSKA (reference sequence). Between the trimmed V and J ends, which lost 3 bases and 2 bases, there was a span of 11 bases. This CDR3 contains 14 residues. The CDR3 region is CSASRGVGNQPQHF. The CDR3, as DNA: TGCAGTGCTAGTAGGGGTGTCGGCAATCAGCCCCAGCATTTT.

This clonotype has at least ten counts. The rearrangement joins TRBV28 to TRBJ2-3, with no clear D. Germline CDR1 is MDHEN and CDR2 is SYDVKM. The CDR3 runs 15 residues. Trimming left V 5 bases short and J 3 bases short, with 15 bases between. The CDR3 protein is CASSPPWVSTDTQYF. The DNA for the CDR3 is TGTGCCAGCAGTCCCCCCTGGGTCTCAACAGATACGCAGTATTTT.

This clonotype was detected many times. The rearrangement links TRBV20-1 to TRBJ2-2; the D is unclear. The CDR3 covers 13 residues. V was cut by 3 bases and J by 0 bases, with 5 bases left in between. CDR1 DFQATT and CDR2 SNEGSKA come from the germline V gene (reference sequence). CDR3 nucleotides: TGCAGTGCTAGCGGAACGAACACCGGGGAGCTGTTTTTT. Translation gives CSASGTNTGELFF.

Ten or more counts support this clonotype. The genes are TRBV6-1 and TRBJ1-1; D gene uncertain. The germline V gene encodes CDR1 MNHNS and CDR2 SASEGT. The CDR3 runs 13 residues. Trimming left V 7 bases short and J 2 bases short, with 11 bases between. CDR3 residues: CASKSTSNTEAFF. CDR3 sequence (DNA): TGTGCCAGCAAGTCGACATCCAACACTGAAGCTTTCTTT.

This clonotype was seen repeatedly, ten times or more. The chain employs TRBV27 and TRBJ2-5; D gene ambiguous. CDR3 length: 13 residues. V was trimmed by 5 bases and J by 2 bases, leaving 9 bases between them. The germline V gene has CDR1 MNHEY and CDR2 SMNVEV (reference sequence). This CDR3 is CASSQNYQETQYF. CDR3 nucleotides: TGTGCCAGCAGTCAAAACTATCAAGAGACCCAGTACTTC.

In this sample, this clonotype turned up a few times. The CDR3 protein is CASRRGSGSDTQYF. DNA of the CDR3: TGTGCCAGCAGAAGGGGCAGTGGCTCAGATACGCAGTATTTT. The chain links TRBV6-2 or TRBV6-3 to TRBJ2-3, with a weak D call TRBD1 (5 bases). Germline lookup yields CDR1 MNHEY and CDR2 SVGEGT. The CDR3 length is 14 residues. The V gene lost 6 bases and the J gene lost 4 bases, with 14 bases spanning the gap.

This clonotype has at least ten counts. The chain combines TRBV28 with TRBJ1-2, with 7 bases lining up with TRBD1. CDR3 length: 14 amino acids. V shed 3 bases and J 8 bases; nucleotides not matched to a gene: 9. Germline V CDR1 and CDR2: MDHEN, SYDVKM. Here the CDR3 DNA reads TGTGCCAGCAGTTTGGCCACAGGGGAGGGCGGCTACACCTTC. Translating gives CASSLATGEGGYTF.